The rows below give T cell receptor beta chains drawn from one sample of a study of blood T cell repertoires in COVID-19. Only in-frame clones appear in the TCRdb table, and some are missing; sequencing was by immunoSEQ multiplex PCR. This table holds over 250,000 clones, about 89% found once. What was sequenced was peripheral blood. These receptors were obtained from a woman in her 50s with acute or convalescent COVID-19. The CDR3 runs from the conserved cysteine through the conserved F or W. The order of the fields is D gene, J gene, clone size, V gene, CDR3 DNA, CDR3 protein. D genes are given only for firm matches. Clone size appears in some rows only: once, few, many, or a class for an expanded clone.

TRBD1,TRBJ2-7,once,TRBV9,TGTGCCAGCAGCGTCAGGACAGGAGAGATCTACGAGCAGTACTTC,CASSVRTGEIYEQYF
.,TRBJ2-5,.,TRBV21-1,TGTGCCAGCAGCAAAGAGGGCCGGACTAGCGCCCAAGAGACCCAGTACTTC,CASSKEGRTSAQETQYF
TRBD1,TRBJ2-1,.,TRBV7-2,TGTGCCAGCAGCTCCAACTCGGGACAGGGGTTCGATGAGCAGTTCTTC,CASSSNSGQGFDEQFF
TRBD1,TRBJ1-1,.,TRBV9,TGTGCCAGCAGCGTAGGGCAGGGACAGGGGCGGATGAACACTGAAGCTTTCTTT,CASSVGQGQGRMNTEAFF
TRBD2,TRBJ2-1,.,TRBV9,TGTGCCAGCAGCGCAATAACCCTGGGACTAGCGGGGGACAATGAGCAGTTCTTC,CASSAITLGLAGDNEQFF
.,TRBJ1-6,.,TRBV4-3,TGCGCCAGCAGTACACCAGACACCAATTCACCCCTCCACTTT,CASSTPDTNSPLHF
TRBD2,TRBJ2-1,.,TRBV7-2,TGTGCCAGCAGCTTATTCCCAGCGGGAGCCTCCTCCTACAATGAGCAGTTCTTC,CASSLFPAGASSYNEQFF
.,TRBJ2-3,.,TRBV6-5,TGTGCCAGCACCCACCGCCGGGGAGATACGCAGTATTTT,CASTHRRGDTQYF
.,TRBJ1-4,once,TRBV19,TGTGCCAGTAGGACACAAGATGCAACTAATGAAAAACTGTTTTTT,CASRTQDATNEKLFF
TRBD2,TRBJ2-5,.,TRBV19,TGTGCCAGTAGTATAGAACCGACGCGGGAGGGCCGGTGGGAGACCCAGTACTTC,CASSIEPTREGRWETQYF
TRBD1,TRBJ1-1,.,TRBV5-6,TGTGCCAGCAGCCCGTGGACAGGCAACACTGAAGCTTTCTTT,CASSPWTGNTEAFF
.,TRBJ2-7,.,TRBV27,TGTGCCAGCAGTTTAAGACGGGCCTACGAGCAGTACTTC,CASSLRRAYEQYF
.,TRBJ1-2,.,TRBV12-5,TGTGCTAGTGGTTTGGTCCTCGACAGGTCCTATGGCTACACCTTC,CASGLVLDRSYGYTF
.,TRBJ1-2,few,TRBV7-9,TGTGCCAGCATACAGCAAGGATATGGCTACACCTTC,CASIQQGYGYTF
TRBD1,TRBJ2-7,.,TRBV9,TGTGCCAGCAGCACGACAGGGAGCTCCTACGAGCAGTACTTC,CASSTTGSSYEQYF
.,TRBJ2-1,.,TRBV24-1,TGTGCCACCAGTGACGGCGGGCTCTCCACCTACAATGAGCAGTTCTTC,CATSDGGLSTYNEQFF
.,TRBJ2-5,.,TRBV7-2,TGTGCCAGCAGCTCCTATAGCGCTAGCCCGGGGGAGACCCAGTACTTC,CASSSYSASPGETQYF
.,TRBJ1-2,.,TRBV28,TGTGCCAGCAGACCCGCAGGGCGTGGCTACACCTTC,CASRPAGRGYTF
.,TRBJ1-5,.,TRBV12-3/TRBV12-4,TGTGCCACCTCCACCCCGGGGGGGCCCCAGCATTTT,CATSTPGGPQHF
TRBD1,TRBJ2-7,.,TRBV7-3,TGTGCCAGCAGCTTTAACAGGGGCGACGAGCAGTACTTC,CASSFNRGDEQYF
.,TRBJ2-7,.,TRBV19,TGTGCCAGTAGTAGCGAGGACTCCTACGAGCAGTACTTC,CASSSEDSYEQYF
.,TRBJ1-2,.,TRBV25-1,TGTGCCAGCAGTCAGGGAAGGAGCTATGGCTACACCTTC,CASSQGRSYGYTF
.,TRBJ1-2,.,TRBV7-2,TGTGCCAGCACACAGATAAGCTATGGCTACACCTTC,CASTQISYGYTF
.,TRBJ1-5,.,TRBV7-2,TGTGCCAGCAGCTTCGCTCAGGGTTTACAGCCCCAGCATTTT,CASSFAQGLQPQHF
TRBD2,TRBJ2-1,.,TRBV7-3,TGTGCCAGCAGCGATCTAGCGGGGGCCTACAATGAGCAGTTCTTC,CASSDLAGAYNEQFF
.,TRBJ1-5,once,TRBV7-2,TGTGCCAGCAGCTTAACGACAGGCAATCAGCCCCAGCATTTT,CASSLTTGNQPQHF
TRBD1,TRBJ1-1,.,TRBV5-4,TGTGCCAGCAGCTTGGCCCAGGGGGCGAACACTGAAGCTTTCTTT,CASSLAQGANTEAFF
.,TRBJ1-6,.,TRBV5-1,TGCGCCAGCAGCTTGGGACGGGATTCACCCCTCCACTTT,CASSLGRDSPLHF
.,TRBJ1-3,.,TRBV30,TGTGCCTGGAGGGCCTGGACAGCCTCTGGAAACACCATATATTTT,CAWRAWTASGNTIYF
.,TRBJ1-4,once,TRBV4-1,TGCGCCAGCAGCCAAGGCAATTGGGCGGGGGGAGCCGGGGAAAAACTGTTTTTT,CASSQGNWAGGAGEKLFF
.,TRBJ1-2,.,TRBV29-1,TGCAGCGTTGAAGATCCCGGCGGTGGCTACACCTTC,CSVEDPGGGYTF
.,TRBJ1-2,.,TRBV5-1,TGCGCCAGCAGAGCGGGGGGGCAGAACTATGGCTACACCTTC,CASRAGGQNYGYTF
.,TRBJ1-5,.,TRBV28,TGTGCCAGCAGGCTCGGGACACTTAGCAATCAGCCCCAGCATTTT,CASRLGTLSNQPQHF
TRBD1,TRBJ1-5,.,TRBV29-1,TGCAGCGTCGGGACAGCACCTAATCAGCCCCAGCATTTT,CSVGTAPNQPQHF
.,TRBJ2-6,.,TRBV11-3,TGTGCCAGCAGCAGAAGACAGTTTTCTGGGGCCAACGTCCTGACTTTC,CASSRRQFSGANVLTF